The entry below gives a single T cell receptor (beta chain) sequence along with its context. The length of the CDR3 is 14 residues. The V and J ends lost 2 bases and 5 bases respectively, with 10 bases between them. Germline assignment: CDR1 MNHEY and CDR2 SMNVEV (reference sequence). Only in-frame clones appear in the TCRdb table, and some are missing; sequencing was by immunoSEQ multiplex PCR. The sample lists around 220,000 clones; 80% to 90% were seen once. The data were taken from a study of blood T cell repertoires in COVID-19. This sequence was found in a woman at least 80 years old with acute or convalescent COVID-19. The sample consisted of peripheral blood. The chain joins TRBV27 to TRBJ2-1, with D perhaps TRBD2 (6 bases). The CDR3 here is CASSLRAGHNEQFF. DNA for the CDR3: TGTGCCAGCAGTTTACGGGCGGGACACAATGAGCAGTTCTTC.